These T cell receptor beta chains were read from a single sample in a study of cytomegalovirus exposure and HLA in healthy donors. Generated by immunoSEQ multiplex PCR, the TCRdb table keeps only in-frame clones and is missing some. The repertoire consists of under 140,000 clones, with 70% to 85% occurring once and the leading ten covering roughly 6.2%. The specimen was PBMCs. All receptors come from a man in his thirties or forties in good health and CMV-seropositive. Both conserved end residues are part of each CDR3. A D gene is named only where the DNA matches it firmly. Size is omitted from some rows. Given values are once, few, many or a class for expanded clones.

d_gene	abundance	v_gene	j_gene	CDR3nt	CDR3aa
-	-	TRBV5-1	TRBJ1-4	TGCGCCAGCAGCTTGATGGACTTCGATGAAAAACTGTTTTTT	CASSLMDFDEKLFF
-	few	TRBV5-1	TRBJ1-1	TGCGCCAGCAGCGCGGTGGGCACTGAAGCTTTCTTT	CASSAVGTEAFF
-	-	TRBV14	TRBJ1-1	TGTGCCAGCAGCCAGTACAGGAACACTGAAGCTTTCTTT	CASSQYRNTEAFF
TRBD2	-	TRBV11-3	TRBJ2-3	TGTGCCAGCAGCTTAGGTGGGGGGGAGTATTTT	CASSLGGGEYF
TRBD2	-	TRBV5-1	TRBJ2-1	TGCGCCAGCAGCTTGCTAGCGGGGGTGGATGAGCAGTTCTTC	CASSLLAGVDEQFF
-	-	TRBV2	TRBJ2-2	TGTGCCAGCTCCCAACGGGGGATCGGGGAGCTGTTTTTT	CASSQRGIGELFF
-	few	TRBV5-1	TRBJ2-3	TGCGCCAGCAGCTTGACTGGACTTGGAACAGATACGCAGTATTTT	CASSLTGLGTDTQYF
-	-	TRBV7-9	TRBJ2-7	TGTGCCAGCAGCTCACCGGGTCTAATTCTTTCCTACGAGCAGTACTTC	CASSSPGLILSYEQYF
TRBD2	-	TRBV7-6	TRBJ2-1	TGTGCCAGCAGCTTAGATTCGGGGGGGGATTATTTCTTC	CASSLDSGGDYFF
TRBD1	-	TRBV30	TRBJ1-6	TGTGCCTGGAGTATAGGGACAGGGGGTTCACCCCTCCACTTT	CAWSIGTGGSPLHF
TRBD2	-	TRBV5-6	TRBJ2-3	TGTGCCAGCAGCTTCGAACTAGCGAGGGAGCCGGATACGCAGTATTTT	CASSFELAREPDTQYF
-	-	TRBV4-2	TRBJ1-1	TGTGCCAGCAGCCAAGATGTAGGTTCGAGGGAAGCTTTCTTT	CASSQDVGSREAFF
TRBD1	-	TRBV7-9	TRBJ1-4	TGTGCCGTCGGAGGACAGGGGGCGCCGGGTAATGAAAAACTGTTTTTT	CAVGGQGAPGNEKLFF
-	once	TRBV10-3	TRBJ1-1	TGTGCCATCAGTGATCCTTCGAACAGGCTACCCATGAACACTGAAGCTTTCTTT	CAISDPSNRLPMNTEAFF
-	-	TRBV5-8	TRBJ1-1	TGTGCCAGCAGCTTGGCCGACCTAGTGATCCCGGGTAGCACTGAAGCTTTCTTT	CASSLADLVIPGSTEAFF
-	-	TRBV5-4	TRBJ1-6	TGTGCCAGCAGCTTAGGAGGAATTCAGGATTCACCCCTCCACTTT	CASSLGGIQDSPLHF
-	once	TRBV11-3	TRBJ1-1	TGTGCCAGCAGCGAACACAGCGGGACTGAAGCTTTCTTT	CASSEHSGTEAFF
TRBD2	-	TRBV7-9	TRBJ2-7	TGTTCCAGCAGCAATAGCGGGGGGACCTACGAGCAGTACTTC	CSSSNSGGTYEQYF
TRBD2	-	TRBV5-1	TRBJ2-5	TGCGCCACCTCACCTTGGGGGGGAGAGACCCAGTACTTC	CATSPWGGETQYF
TRBD2	-	TRBV28	TRBJ2-3	TGTGCCAGCAGTTTCGATAGCGGGGCGGCGGATACGCAGTATTTT	CASSFDSGAADTQYF
-	-	TRBV4-1	TRBJ1-5	TGCGCCAGCAGCCGACAACCGTCCACAGGTAGCAATCAGCCCCAGCATTTT	CASSRQPSTGSNQPQHF
-	-	TRBV12-5	TRBJ1-1	TGTGCTAGTGGTTTGGTACTAAGGACACCTAACATGAACACTGAAGCTTTCTTT	CASGLVLRTPNMNTEAFF
-	medium-sized	TRBV5-6	TRBJ1-3	TGTGCCAGCAGTCACAGGGTTGGAAACACCATATATTTT	CASSHRVGNTIYF
-	-	TRBV6-6	TRBJ1-2	TGTGCCAGCAGTTCGACAGAAGTCTATGGCTACACCTTC	CASSSTEVYGYTF
TRBD1	-	TRBV10-3	TRBJ1-6	TGTGCCATCAATTCAGGGGGCTTCTATAATTCACCCCTCCACTTT	CAINSGGFYNSPLHF
-	-	TRBV7-9	TRBJ1-4	TGTGCCAGCAGCCCATCCCACAGCAATGAAAAACTGTTTTTT	CASSPSHSNEKLFF